The clone carrying this T cell receptor beta chain was recorded many times. The CDR3 spans 18 residues. The junction had 12 bases not matched to a gene; V was cut back by 6 bases and J by 4 bases. Per germline, CDR1 MNHEY and CDR2 SMNVEV (reference sequence). Building of the TCR beta libraries involved iRepertoire HTBI primers and Arm-PCR of CDR3 regions. As originally analysed: Identification of gene segments yielded more than 55 TRBV and about 14 TRBJ across samples. TCRdb recomputed calls from the multiplex PCR reads with MiXCR, one row per CDR3 protein. These V and J calls rely on TCRdb rather than the paper's analysis. The sample lists about 540,000 distinct CDR3 sequences; approximately 15% were seen once. This entry comes from a study of regulatory T cells in long-lasting Graves disease. As for the study in general: Newly diagnosed Graves' patients took antithyroid drugs under 3 months.

This sample's time point: newly diagnosed GD, antithyroid drugs for less than 3 months. Scientists built the TCR library using RNA that was extracted from PBMCs. The authors drew patients from an endocrinology department in Xi'an, China. These data also formed part of another study, on T cells in Graves' hyperthyroidism and ophthalmopathy.

The clonotype comes from a man aged 25 to 45 with Graves disease. The sequencing here drew on peripheral blood mononuclear cells (PBMCs), taken at new diagnosis, from a patient treated with antithyroid drugs. The gene calls are TRBV27 and TRBJ2-3; 14 bases are shared with TRBD2. This CDR3 is CASRGLAGDRGGADTQYF. The DNA for the CDR3 is TGTGCCAGCAGGGGACTAGCGGGAGATCGCGGAGGGGCAGATACGCAGTATTTT.